These T cell receptor beta chains were read from a single sample in a study of regulatory T cells in long-lasting Graves disease. TCRdb analysed the multiplex PCR reads with MiXCR anew, one entry per CDR3 protein. Of 500,000 to 700,000 distinct CDR3 sequences in the sample, around 17% were seen once. The data also belong to a second study, concerning T cells in Graves' hyperthyroidism and ophthalmopathy.

This sample comprised peripheral blood mononuclear cells (PBMCs), obtained at new diagnosis, from a patient treated with antithyroid drugs. These receptors came from a woman aged 30 to 39 with Graves disease. The CDR3 runs from the conserved cysteine through the conserved F or W. A D gene is named only where the DNA matches it firmly. Clone sizes are given selectively: once, few, many, or a class where the clone is expanded.

abundance	d_gene	v_gene	j_gene	CDR3aa	CDR3nt
NA	TRBD2	TRBV19	TRBJ2-7	CASEAGAGYEQYF	TGTGCCAGTGAAGCGGGAGCGGGCTACGAGCAGTACTTC
many	NA	TRBV12-3/TRBV12-4	TRBJ1-2	CASSLTYYGYTF	TGTGCCAGCAGTTTAACTTATTATGGCTACACCTTC
few	NA	TRBV6-1	TRBJ2-7	CASKNAGGTYEQYF	TGTGCCAGCAAAAACGCCGGGGGTACCTACGAGCAGTACTTC
NA	TRBD2	TRBV5-1	TRBJ2-2	CASSFAAGVAGEPFF	TGCGCCAGCAGCTTCGCAGCGGGAGTCGCCGGGGAGCCGTTTTTT
many	TRBD1	TRBV7-9	TRBJ2-3	CASSPGTGSTDTQYF	TGTGCCAGCAGCCCCGGGACAGGGTCCACAGATACGCAGTATTTT
many	NA	TRBV7-2	TRBJ1-6	CASSHPGSPLHF	TGTGCCAGCAGCCACCCCGGCTCACCCCTCCACTTT
many	TRBD1	TRBV12-3/TRBV12-4	TRBJ1-2	CASSLAPGQNYGYTF	TGTGCCAGCAGTTTGGCCCCGGGACAGAACTATGGCTACACCTTC
few	TRBD2	TRBV5-5	TRBJ2-3	CASFRAGVGTDTQYF	TGTGCCAGCTTCCGAGCGGGAGTGGGGACAGATACGCAGTATTTT
NA	TRBD1	TRBV27	TRBJ1-1	CASSQFVTGFGTEAFF	TGTGCCAGCAGTCAATTTGTGACAGGGTTCGGGACTGAAGCTTTCTTT
NA	NA	TRBV6-5	TRBJ1-6	CASSYPMPGSPLHF	TGTGCCAGCAGTTACCCGATGCCCGGTTCACCCCTCCACTTT
many	NA	TRBV28	TRBJ1-1	CASSLSGHTNTEAFF	TGTGCCAGCAGTTTATCGGGACATACCAACACTGAAGCTTTCTTT
NA	NA	TRBV30	TRBJ1-5	CAWSQPGEPQHF	TGTGCCTGGAGCCAGCCTGGGGAGCCCCAGCATTTT
NA	NA	TRBV4-1	TRBJ1-5	CASSQVGGHQPQHF	TGCGCCAGCAGCCAAGTGGGAGGGCACCAGCCCCAGCATTTT
few	NA	TRBV4-1	TRBJ2-7	CASSQVVVEGRYF	TGCGCCAGCAGCCAAGTGGTAGTCGAGGGAAGGTACTTC
NA	NA	TRBV27	TRBJ1-5	CASGFSGRSNQPQHF	TGTGCCAGCGGATTCTCGGGACGGAGCAATCAGCCCCAGCATTTT
NA	NA	TRBV9	TRBJ1-2	CASSLGGAGYGYTF	TGTGCCAGCAGCCTCGGGGGCGCGGGCTATGGCTACACCTTC
many	NA	TRBV6-1	TRBJ2-1	CASSEPGKAYNEQFF	TGTGCCAGCAGTGAACCAGGGAAGGCTTACAATGAGCAGTTCTTC
many	NA	TRBV6-5	TRBJ2-2	CASSYSMQITGELFF	TGTGCCAGCAGTTACTCGATGCAGATCACCGGGGAGCTGTTTTTT
NA	TRBD1	TRBV19	TRBJ2-7	CASSIDLVGTGTYEQYF	TGTGCCAGTAGTATAGATCTAGTCGGGACAGGCACCTACGAGCAGTACTTC
many	TRBD1	TRBV10-3	TRBJ1-5	CAISGGTGDQPQHF	TGTGCCATCAGCGGAGGGACAGGGGATCAGCCCCAGCATTTT
NA	TRBD1	TRBV9	TRBJ2-2	CASSVEGTGGAVTGELFF	TGTGCCAGCAGCGTAGAAGGGACAGGGGGCGCGGTCACCGGGGAGCTGTTTTTT
few	NA	TRBV7-9	TRBJ2-1	CASSLETGEQFF	TGTGCCAGCAGCTTAGAAACAGGGGAGCAGTTCTTC
NA	NA	TRBV5-1	TRBJ2-7	CASSWAGTSGNEQYF	TGCGCCAGCAGCTGGGCGGGAACCTCGGGGAACGAGCAGTACTTC